This is a list of T cell receptor beta chains from one sample in a study of blood T cell repertoires in COVID-19. Sequencing used immunoSEQ multiplex PCR; TCRdb keeps in-frame clones, though not all of them. The sample consists of 300,000 or so clones, about 88% of them appearing once. Source material: peripheral blood. Receptor source: an older man with acute or convalescent COVID-19. Each CDR3 is given with its conserved first and last residue. Fields, in order: J gene, clone size, V gene, D gene, CDR3 length, CDR3 DNA, CDR3 protein. A D gene is named only where the DNA matches it firmly. Expanded clones are given a class, and other clones once, few, many or no size at all.

>TRBJ2-5|NA|TRBV4-3|TRBD2|15
TGCGCCAGCAGCCTAACCGGACTAGCGGTAGAGACCCAGTACTTC
CASSLTGLAVETQYF
>TRBJ2-2|NA|TRBV27|TRBD2|17
TGTGCCAGCTCCAAAGGGACTAGCGGGAGTTCGGCCGGGGAGCTGTTTTTT
CASSKGTSGSSAGELFF
>TRBJ2-3|NA|TRBV7-3|NA|15
TGTGCCAGCAGCTTACAGGGGTCTAGCACAGATACGCAGTATTTT
CASSLQGSSTDTQYF
>TRBJ2-2|NA|TRBV7-8|NA|15
TGTGCCAGCAGCTACCGCCACAGCAATACCGGGGAGCTGTTTTTT
CASSYRHSNTGELFF
>TRBJ1-4|NA|TRBV12-3/TRBV12-4|NA|12
TGTGCCAGCAGGACAGGATCAGAAAAACTGTTTTTT
CASRTGSEKLFF
>TRBJ1-3|NA|TRBV5-5|NA|14
TGTGCCAGCAGCTTGCCGGGGGCTGGAAACACCATATATTTT
CASSLPGAGNTIYF
>TRBJ1-2|NA|TRBV3-1/TRBV3-2|NA|17
TGTGCCAGCAGCCAAGGGGGGGGTGGACAGTTCGGCTATGGCTACACCTTC
CASSQGGGGQFGYGYTF
>TRBJ1-1|once|TRBV19|NA|11
TGTGCCAGTTTCTGGTCAGGGGAAACTTTCTTT
CASFWSGETFF
>TRBJ2-1|NA|TRBV7-8|NA|15
TGTGCCAGCAGCCGAGACAGGCAACAGAGGCCTGAGCAGTTCTTC
CASSRDRQQRPEQFF
>TRBJ2-1|NA|TRBV9|TRBD1|15
TGTGCCAGCAGCGTAGTGGGCAGGGGGCTTGATGAGCAGTTCTTC
CASSVVGRGLDEQFF
>TRBJ2-1|NA|TRBV7-5|NA|17
TGTGCCAGAAGCGAGTCCTACGGGAACTATTCCTACAATGAGCAGTTCTTC
CARSESYGNYSYNEQFF
>TRBJ2-3|NA|TRBV18|TRBD1|16
TGTGCCAGCTCACCCGACAGGGGGCTTGGCACAGATACGCAGTATTTT
CASSPDRGLGTDTQYF
>TRBJ2-1|NA|TRBV18|TRBD2|14
TGTGCCAGCTCATCGAGGACTAGTTCTGATGAGCAGTTCTTC
CASSSRTSSDEQFF
>TRBJ2-7|NA|TRBV6-2/TRBV6-3|NA|12
TGTGCCAGCAGCCGTAAACGGGACGAGCAGTACTTC
CASSRKRDEQYF
>TRBJ1-2|few|TRBV9|NA|12
TGTGCCAGCAGCGCGTTCCGCTATGGCTACACCTTC
CASSAFRYGYTF
>TRBJ2-3|NA|TRBV29-1|NA|13
TGCAGCGTTGGCTCTCTAGAGCCAGATACGCAGTATTTT
CSVGSLEPDTQYF
>TRBJ1-6|NA|TRBV7-2|TRBD1|14
TGTGCCAGCAGCTTGATACAGGGGGGCTCACCCCTCCACTTT
CASSLIQGGSPLHF
>TRBJ2-2|NA|TRBV3-1/TRBV3-2|TRBD1|15
TGTGCCAGCAGCCCGACAGGGGGCCGGACCGGGGAGCTGTTTTTT
CASSPTGGRTGELFF
>TRBJ1-5|NA|TRBV10-3|TRBD1|13
TGTGCCGTAGGGACAGGGGGGAATCAGCCCCAGCATTTT
CAVGTGGNQPQHF
>TRBJ1-4|NA|TRBV30|NA|14
TGTGCCTGGAGTGTATCTCTCTTCAATGAAAAACTGTTTTTT
CAWSVSLFNEKLFF
>TRBJ2-3|NA|TRBV19|NA|14
TGTGCCAGTAGTATTCGGGGGAGCACAGATACGCAGTATTTT
CASSIRGSTDTQYF
>TRBJ2-7|NA|TRBV5-1|TRBD1|15
TGCGCCAGCAGCTCTGGACAGGGTATGTCCGACGAGCAGTACTTC
CASSSGQGMSDEQYF
>TRBJ1-1|NA|TRBV19|NA|14
TGTGCCAGTAGTACGAGACAGATAGGGACTGAAGCTTTCTTT
CASSTRQIGTEAFF
>TRBJ2-3|NA|TRBV6-2/TRBV6-3|NA|16
TGTGCCAGCAGTTACGTGGAGGGACGGAGCACAGATACGCAGTATTTT
CASSYVEGRSTDTQYF
>TRBJ2-3|NA|TRBV4-3|NA|15
TGCGCCAGCAGCCAAGCCGGGAGAGGGACAGATACGCAGTATTTT
CASSQAGRGTDTQYF
>TRBJ2-2|NA|TRBV2|TRBD2|18
TGTGCCAGCAGTGGGGGACTAGCGGGGGGCAGGGGAACCGGGGAGCTGTTTTTT
CASSGGLAGGRGTGELFF
>TRBJ1-4|NA|TRBV5-6|TRBD1|15
TGTGCCAGCAGCTTCCGGACAGGAACTAATGAAAAACTGTTTTTT
CASSFRTGTNEKLFF
>TRBJ2-5|once|TRBV7-9|NA|15
TGTGCCAGCAGTACCTTAGCGCCCCTGGAGGAGACCCAGTACTTC
CASSTLAPLEETQYF
>TRBJ1-1|NA|TRBV6-4|NA|11
TGTGCCAGCAGTGATGGCAGGGAAGCTTTCTTT
CASSDGREAFF
>TRBJ2-5|NA|TRBV10-1|NA|15
TGCGCCAGCAGTGGTCATGGGGGGGCGGGGGAGACCCAGTACTTC
CASSGHGGAGETQYF
>TRBJ2-3|NA|TRBV7-9|TRBD1|14
TGTGCCAGCAGGGGACAGGGCCCCACAGATACGCAGTATTTT
CASRGQGPTDTQYF
>TRBJ1-2|NA|TRBV29-1|TRBD1|15
TGCAGCGTTGAAGAAGATATGCAGGGGGCGCTCGGCTACACCTTC
CSVEEDMQGALGYTF
>TRBJ2-7|NA|TRBV11-2|TRBD1|13
TGTGCCAGCAGCCGGACAGGGATGTACGAGCAGTACTTC
CASSRTGMYEQYF
>TRBJ1-3|NA|TRBV28|NA|15
TGTGCCAGCAGTTTCGCAGGGCTCTCTGGAAACACCATATATTTT
CASSFAGLSGNTIYF
>TRBJ1-3|NA|TRBV28|NA|16
TGTGCCAGCAGTTCGGGACTACCCGTTCGTGGAAACACCATATATTTT
CASSSGLPVRGNTIYF
>TRBJ2-7|once|TRBV7-9|NA|14
TGTGCCAGCAGCTTGACAGAGTCCACCTACGAGCAGTACTTC
CASSLTESTYEQYF
>TRBJ2-5|NA|TRBV9|TRBD2|16
TGTGCCAGCAGCGTAGATATCCTAGCGGGAGTCGAGACCCAGTACTTC
CASSVDILAGVETQYF
>TRBJ2-3|NA|TRBV7-9|TRBD1|16
TGTGCCAGCAGCTCCGGGACAGGGACGAGCACAGATACGCAGTATTTT
CASSSGTGTSTDTQYF
>TRBJ1-1|few|TRBV28|NA|15
TGTGCCAGCAGGGACGCAGGGAGGATGAACACTGAAGCTTTCTTT
CASRDAGRMNTEAFF
>TRBJ1-1|NA|TRBV18|TRBD1|15
TGTGCCAGCTCACCACCGATGACAGGGGGGACTGAAGCTTTCTTT
CASSPPMTGGTEAFF
>TRBJ1-1|NA|TRBV27|TRBD1|17
TGTGCCAGCAGTTCCTTGGACAGGGGGATGATAAGCACTGAAGCTTTCTTT
CASSSLDRGMISTEAFF
>TRBJ1-1|few|TRBV2|NA|15
TGTGCCAGCACCGAACTAGGGCAGGGGCGAACTGAAGCTTTCTTT
CASTELGQGRTEAFF
>TRBJ2-1|NA|TRBV23-1|TRBD2|17
TGCGCCAGCAGTCAATCAGGCGGAAGCGGGAACTACAATGAGCAGTTCTTC
CASSQSGGSGNYNEQFF
>TRBJ1-6|NA|TRBV13|NA|14
TGTGCCAGCAGCCCGACAGCACCCCCCTCACCCCTCCACTTT
CASSPTAPPSPLHF
>TRBJ1-2|NA|TRBV6-1|NA|14
TGTGCCAGCAGTGACCTATATTCCTCAAATGGCTACACCTTC
CASSDLYSSNGYTF
>TRBJ2-7|NA|TRBV4-2|TRBD1|16
TGTGCCAGCAGCCAGACAGGGGGCCTACTTCCCTACGAGCAGTACTTC
CASSQTGGLLPYEQYF
>TRBJ2-7|NA|TRBV29-1|NA|13
TGCAGCGCCTCGGACAGCCCATCACCTGAGCAGTACTTC
CSASDSPSPEQYF